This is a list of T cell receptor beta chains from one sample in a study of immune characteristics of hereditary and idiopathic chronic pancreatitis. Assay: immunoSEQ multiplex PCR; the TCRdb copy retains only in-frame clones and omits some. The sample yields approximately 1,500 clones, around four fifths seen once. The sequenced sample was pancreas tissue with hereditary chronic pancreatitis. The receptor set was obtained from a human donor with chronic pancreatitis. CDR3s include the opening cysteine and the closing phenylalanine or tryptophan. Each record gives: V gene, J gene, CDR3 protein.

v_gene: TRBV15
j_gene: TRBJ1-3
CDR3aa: CATSDSGHGNTIYF

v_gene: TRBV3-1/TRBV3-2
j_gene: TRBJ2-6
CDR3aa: CASSPKGLARRSGANVLTF

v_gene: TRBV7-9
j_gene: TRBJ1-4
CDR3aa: CASSRDRGRAANEKLFF

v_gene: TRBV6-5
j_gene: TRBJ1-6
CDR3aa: CASSPREGEASPLHF

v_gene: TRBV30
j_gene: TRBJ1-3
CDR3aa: CAWSTQGAHTIYF

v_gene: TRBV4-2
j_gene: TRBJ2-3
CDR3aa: CASSQWAAKSSTDTQYF

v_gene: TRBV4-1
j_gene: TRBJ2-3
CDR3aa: CASSQDPGTDTQYF

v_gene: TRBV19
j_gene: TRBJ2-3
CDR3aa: CASSISLAGGQDTQYF

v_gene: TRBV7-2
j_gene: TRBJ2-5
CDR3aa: CASSLGPVSRETQYF

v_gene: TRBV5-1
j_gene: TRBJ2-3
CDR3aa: CASSVNPREADTQYF

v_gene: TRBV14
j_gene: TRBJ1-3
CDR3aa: CASSQEPTGNTIYF

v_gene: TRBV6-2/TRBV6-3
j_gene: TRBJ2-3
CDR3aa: CASSRQGPTDTQYF

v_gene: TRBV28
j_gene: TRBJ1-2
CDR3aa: CASSLWEGPNGGYTF

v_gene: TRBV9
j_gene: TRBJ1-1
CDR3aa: CASSVRSERGVAFF

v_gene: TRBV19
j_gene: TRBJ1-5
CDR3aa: CASSIQGAVQPQHF

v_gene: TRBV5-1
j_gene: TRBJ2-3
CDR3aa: CASSSLSASTDTQYF

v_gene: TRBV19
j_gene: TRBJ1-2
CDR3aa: CASTPGLDGSYGYTF

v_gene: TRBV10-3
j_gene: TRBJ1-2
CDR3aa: CAISEYGQGISNGYTF

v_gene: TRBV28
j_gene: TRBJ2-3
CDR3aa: CASSLPKWQRDTDTQYF

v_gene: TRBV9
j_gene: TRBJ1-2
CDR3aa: CASSVVSEGGGYTF

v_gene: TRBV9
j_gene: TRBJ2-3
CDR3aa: CASSVGLGQGVDTQYF

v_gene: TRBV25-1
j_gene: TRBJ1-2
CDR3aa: CASGQGYGYTF

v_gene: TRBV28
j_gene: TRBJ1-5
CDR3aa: CASSFAGSNQPQHF

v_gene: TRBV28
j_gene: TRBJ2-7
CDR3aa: CASSQNYEQYF

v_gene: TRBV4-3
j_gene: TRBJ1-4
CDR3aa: CASSQEGGVLNEKLFF

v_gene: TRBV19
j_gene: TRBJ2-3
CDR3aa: CATSGQGAGVTQYF

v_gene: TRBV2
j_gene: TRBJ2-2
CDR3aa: CASRGLGNELFF

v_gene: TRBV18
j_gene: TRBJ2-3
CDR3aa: CASSQTPATDTQYF

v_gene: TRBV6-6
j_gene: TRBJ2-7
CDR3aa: CASSSTGLPSYEQYF

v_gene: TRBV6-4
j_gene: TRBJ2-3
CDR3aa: CASSDSTGPDTQYF

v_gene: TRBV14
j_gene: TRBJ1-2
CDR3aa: CASSPGGPYGYTF

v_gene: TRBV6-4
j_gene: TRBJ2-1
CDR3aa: CASSVSTSGGYNEQFF

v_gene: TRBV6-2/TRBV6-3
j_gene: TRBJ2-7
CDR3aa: CASSYGTNSYEQYF

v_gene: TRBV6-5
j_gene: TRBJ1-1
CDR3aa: CASSPRTGETEAFF

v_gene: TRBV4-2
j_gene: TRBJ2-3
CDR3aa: CASSPGTSGGGDTQYF

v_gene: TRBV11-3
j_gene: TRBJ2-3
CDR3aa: CASSPSMALAGGPDTQYF

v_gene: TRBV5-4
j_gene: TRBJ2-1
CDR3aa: CASSLELALAGGVYEQFF

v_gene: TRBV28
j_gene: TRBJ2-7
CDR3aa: CASRSETGLSYEQYF

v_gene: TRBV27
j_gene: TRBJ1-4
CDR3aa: CASSSGFLGNEKLFF

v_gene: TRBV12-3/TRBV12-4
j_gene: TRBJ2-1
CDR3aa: CASSYSNEQFF

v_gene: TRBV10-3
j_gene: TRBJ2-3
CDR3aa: CAISESGTSGVPETDTQYF

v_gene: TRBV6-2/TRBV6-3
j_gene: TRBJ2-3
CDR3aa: CASSGDFSTDTQYF

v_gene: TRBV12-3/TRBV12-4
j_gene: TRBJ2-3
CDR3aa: CASSTGGADTQYF

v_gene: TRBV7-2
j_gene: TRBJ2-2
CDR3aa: CASSLLNPGGGNTGELFF

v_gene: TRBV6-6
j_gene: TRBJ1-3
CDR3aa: CASRAGSSGNTIYF

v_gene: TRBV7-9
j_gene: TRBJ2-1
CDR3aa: CASSLRGQGEQFF

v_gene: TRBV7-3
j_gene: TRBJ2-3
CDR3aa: CASSLEPLATDTQYF

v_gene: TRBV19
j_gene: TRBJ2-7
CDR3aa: CASSKDIGRYEQYF

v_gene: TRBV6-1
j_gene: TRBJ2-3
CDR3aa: CASSEVQGGTDTQYF

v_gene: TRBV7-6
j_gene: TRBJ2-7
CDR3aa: CASSLGGDRPYEQYF

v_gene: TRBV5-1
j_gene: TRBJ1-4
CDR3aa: CASSLTGTGDEKLFF

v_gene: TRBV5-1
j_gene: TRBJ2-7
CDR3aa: CASSPGQGQVEQYF

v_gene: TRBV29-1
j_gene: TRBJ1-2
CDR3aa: CSVEDSGGGYTF

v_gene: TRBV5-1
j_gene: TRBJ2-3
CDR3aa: CASSLGLSTDTQYF

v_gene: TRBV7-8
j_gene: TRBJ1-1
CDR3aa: CASSSGAGGPGTEAFF

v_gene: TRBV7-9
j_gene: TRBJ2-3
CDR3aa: CASSSTSGNTDTQYF

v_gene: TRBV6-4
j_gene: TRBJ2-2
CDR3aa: CASSDSDYTGELFF

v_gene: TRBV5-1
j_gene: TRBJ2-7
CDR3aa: CASSLDTYEQYF

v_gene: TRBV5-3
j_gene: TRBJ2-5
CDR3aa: CARSTLAGYQETQYF